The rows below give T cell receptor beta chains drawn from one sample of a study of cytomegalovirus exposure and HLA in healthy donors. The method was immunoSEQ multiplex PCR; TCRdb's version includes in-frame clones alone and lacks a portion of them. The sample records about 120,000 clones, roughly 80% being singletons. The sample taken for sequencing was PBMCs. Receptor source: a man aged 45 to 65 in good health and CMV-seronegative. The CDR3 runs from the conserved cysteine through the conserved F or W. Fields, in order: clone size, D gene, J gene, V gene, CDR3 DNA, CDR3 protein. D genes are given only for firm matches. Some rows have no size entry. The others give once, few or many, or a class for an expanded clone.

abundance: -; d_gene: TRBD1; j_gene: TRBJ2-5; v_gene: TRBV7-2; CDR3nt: TGTGCCAGCAGCTTAGAGACAGGGGAATGGGAGACCCAGTACTTC; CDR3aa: CASSLETGEWETQYF
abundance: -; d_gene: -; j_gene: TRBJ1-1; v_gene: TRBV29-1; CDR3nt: TGCAGCTTTAACAGGGTGAACACTGAAGCTTTCTTT; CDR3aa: CSFNRVNTEAFF
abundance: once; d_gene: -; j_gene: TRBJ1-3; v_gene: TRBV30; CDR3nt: TGTGCCTGGAGTGTAGGGCAGGGCTCTGGAAACACCATATATTTT; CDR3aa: CAWSVGQGSGNTIYF
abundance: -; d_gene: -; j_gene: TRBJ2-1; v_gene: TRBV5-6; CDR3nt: TGTGCCAGCAGCATATCCGGGGGATACAATGAGCAGTTCTTC; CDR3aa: CASSISGGYNEQFF
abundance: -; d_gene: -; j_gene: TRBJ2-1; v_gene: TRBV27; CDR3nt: TGTGCCAGCAGTTTTGGACTGGGCAATGAGCAGTTCTTC; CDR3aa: CASSFGLGNEQFF
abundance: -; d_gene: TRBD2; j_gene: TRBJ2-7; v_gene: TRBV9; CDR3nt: TGTGCCAGCAGCCCTTCAGGCCAGACTAGCCCCTACGAGCAGTACTTC; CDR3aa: CASSPSGQTSPYEQYF
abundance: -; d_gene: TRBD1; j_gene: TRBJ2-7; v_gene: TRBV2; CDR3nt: TGTGCCAGCAGTCTGACAGGGAACGAGCAGTACTTC; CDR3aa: CASSLTGNEQYF
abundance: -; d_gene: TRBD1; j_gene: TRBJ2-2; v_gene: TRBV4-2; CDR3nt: TGTGCCAGCAGCCAGGGACAGGGTGGGAACACCGGGGAGCTGTTTTTT; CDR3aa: CASSQGQGGNTGELFF
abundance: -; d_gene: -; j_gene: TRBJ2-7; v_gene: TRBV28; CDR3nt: TGTGCCAGCAGTCGGATCCGGGACACCTACGAGCAGTACTTC; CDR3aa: CASSRIRDTYEQYF
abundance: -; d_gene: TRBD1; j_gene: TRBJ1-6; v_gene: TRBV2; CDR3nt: TGTGCCGGAGGGGTGAACAGGGGAGATAATTCACCCCTCCACTTT; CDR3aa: CAGGVNRGDNSPLHF
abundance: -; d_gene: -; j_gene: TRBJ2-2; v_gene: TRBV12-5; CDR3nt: TGTGCTAGTGGTTTGGTATCAGGGTTAGGCACCGGGGAGCTGTTTTTT; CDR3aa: CASGLVSGLGTGELFF
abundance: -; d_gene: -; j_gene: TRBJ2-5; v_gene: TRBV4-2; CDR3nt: TGTGCCAGCAGCCAAACTCGGACTGCAGAGACCCAGTACTTC; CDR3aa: CASSQTRTAETQYF
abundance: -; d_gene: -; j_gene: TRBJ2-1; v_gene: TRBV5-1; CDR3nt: TGCGCCAGCAGCACCGGACAGTCGAATGAGCAGTTCTTC; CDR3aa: CASSTGQSNEQFF
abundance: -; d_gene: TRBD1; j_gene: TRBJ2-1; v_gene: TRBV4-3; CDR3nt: TGCGCCAGCAGCCAAGATCTTGCCGGACAGGGTCATGGGCAGTTCTTC; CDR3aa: CASSQDLAGQGHGQFF
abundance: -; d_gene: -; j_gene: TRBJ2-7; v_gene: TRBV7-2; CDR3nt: TGTGCCAGCAGCTTGACAGCAAGCTTGAAGCAGTACTTC; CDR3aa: CASSLTASLKQYF
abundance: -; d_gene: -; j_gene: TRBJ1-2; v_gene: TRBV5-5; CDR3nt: TGTGCCAGCAGCCTGAGCGTGTCCGGGATGAGGAACTATGGCTACACCTTC; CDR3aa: CASSLSVSGMRNYGYTF
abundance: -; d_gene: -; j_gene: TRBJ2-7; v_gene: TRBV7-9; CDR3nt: TGTGCCAGCAGCACCGGAGGCCCCTACGAGCAGTACTTC; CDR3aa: CASSTGGPYEQYF
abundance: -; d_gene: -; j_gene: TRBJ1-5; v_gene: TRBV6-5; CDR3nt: TGTGCCAGCAGCTGGGCAAGTAATCAGCCCCAGCATTTT; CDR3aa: CASSWASNQPQHF
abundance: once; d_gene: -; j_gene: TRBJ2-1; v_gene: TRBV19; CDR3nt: TGTGCCAGTAGTGCAGGGGACCGAGACGATGAGCAGTTCTTC; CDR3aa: CASSAGDRDDEQFF
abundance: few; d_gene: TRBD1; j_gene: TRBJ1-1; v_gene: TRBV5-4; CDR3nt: TGTGCCAGCAGCATTGACAGGGTATACACTGAAGCTTTCTTT; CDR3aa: CASSIDRVYTEAFF